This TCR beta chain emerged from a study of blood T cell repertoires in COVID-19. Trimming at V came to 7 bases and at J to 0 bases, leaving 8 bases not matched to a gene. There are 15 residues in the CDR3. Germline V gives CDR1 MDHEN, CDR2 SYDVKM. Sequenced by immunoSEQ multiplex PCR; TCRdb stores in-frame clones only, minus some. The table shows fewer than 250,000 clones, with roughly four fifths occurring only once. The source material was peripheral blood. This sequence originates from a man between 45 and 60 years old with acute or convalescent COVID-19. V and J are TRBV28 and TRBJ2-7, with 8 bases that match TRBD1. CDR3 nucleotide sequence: TGTGCCAGCACCTTTGGACAGGGATACTCCTACGAGCAGTACTTC. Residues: CASTFGQGYSYEQYF.